Given below is one T cell receptor beta chain in context. The target antigen is unknown. The data are from a study of cytomegalovirus exposure and HLA in healthy donors. Study overall: There were a few hundred genotyped donors. Of these, 75% to 90% fell in the genetic ancestry cluster associated with self-reported Caucasian donors.

Study-wide results and caveats: Previously analyzed data showed that most TCR beta V segments were productive at a frequency of about 87% or about 30%.

The V and J ends lost 4 bases and 1 base respectively, with 21 bases between them. The CDR3 spans 18 residues. Primers for the PCR totalled 60 Vbeta and 13 Jbeta. Clones were sequenced by immunoSEQ multiplex PCR, and TCRdb holds only the in-frame ones, with some missing. The top ten clones hold 3.2% of a sample with roughly 100,000 clones, approximately 69% of them seen once. The TCR sequence derives from a man aged 30 to 45 in good health and CMV-seronegative. The chain joins TRBV5-3 to TRBJ1-5, with D perhaps TRBD1 (5 bases). TRBV5-3 is labeled an ORF, and its function is uncertain. Sequencing input: PBMCs. CDR3 nucleotide sequence: TGTGCCAGAAGCCGGACGGGGGGGGAGGTACTGAGCAATCAGCCCCAGCATTTT. Amino acid sequence: CARSRTGGEVLSNQPQHF.